This T cell receptor (beta chain) was observed in a study of blood T cell repertoires in COVID-19. Study at large: Nucleic acid was either cDNA or gDNA, and it came from T cells, B-cell-depleted T cells, or PBMCs.

Trimming cost V 7 bases and J 2 bases, with 12 bases left between them. The germline gives CDR1 KGHDR, CDR2 SFDVKD. CDR3 length equals 14 residues. As handled by the study authors: Amplifying reference gene primers gave estimates of nucleated cell counts. Here immunoSEQ multiplex PCR was the method, and the copy in TCRdb shows in-frame clones only, minus some. V and J calls and clone size come straight from that table; D and trimming were deduced from the DNA. The sample gives about 300,000 clones, roughly 86% of which show up once; about 1.2% is in the top ten. The source is a man aged 70 or older with acute or convalescent COVID-19. Material: peripheral blood. This chain connects TRBV24-1 to TRBJ2-3; possibly TRBD2 for D (6 bases). CDR3 sequence (DNA): TGTGCCACCAGCGGACTACCTTTCACAGATACGCAGTATTTT. Its translation is CATSGLPFTDTQYF.